This entry describes one TCR beta chain. The antigen remains undetermined. V lost 8 bases, J lost 6 bases, and 17 bases lay in between. Germline loops: CDR1 MNHEY, CDR2 SMNVEV (reference sequence). The CDR3 sequence is 14 residues long. The data derive from a study of T cells in localized non-small cell lung cancer. Notes on the study in general: Among blood samples, higher T cell density accompanied longer overall survival.

The assay was immunoSEQ multiplex PCR, and TCRdb's table has in-frame clones only and misses some. The table shows 10,000 to 15,000 clones, with about 86% occurring only once. The V and J genes are TRBV27 and TRBJ2-1; possibly TRBD2 for D (6 bases). The sequence was collected from a male donor at least 60 years old with stage III lung adenocarcinoma. The material sequenced was peripheral blood, taken before any cancer treatment. CDR3 in amino acids: CASQRRGLPNEQFF. Here the CDR3 DNA reads TGTGCCAGCCAACGGCGGGGACTGCCCAATGAGCAGTTCTTC.